What follows are 25 T cell receptor beta chains derived from one specimen sequenced in a study of T-cell memory formation after mild COVID-19. One entry per CDR3 protein, called by TCRdb with MiXCR from the 5' RACE reads. The sample holds approximately 290,000 distinct CDR3 sequences, less than 20% seen once. The specimen was PBMCs or a T cell subset sorted from them (not recorded which). These TCRs come from a man between 18 and 35 years old who had mild COVID-19 (a few samples of this study predate the infection). Cell type and time point are not known.

This sequence joins TRBV6-5 and TRBJ2-3; the D is unclear. The V gene lost 2 bases and the J gene lost 3 bases, with 12 bases spanning the gap. The CDR3 length is 15 residues. Germline V gene sequence: CDR1 MNHEY, CDR2 SVGAGI. The CDR3 protein is CASSYAGSETDTQYF. CDR3 nucleotides: TGTGCCAGCAGTTACGCCGGTTCCGAAACAGATACGCAGTATTTT.

There are a few counts of this clonotype. V and J are TRBV18 and TRBJ1-4; 9 positions match TRBD1. V was clipped by 8 bases and J by 6 bases; unmatched bases: 13. Germline assignment: CDR1 KGHSH and CDR2 LQKENI. This CDR3 has 16 amino acids. CDR3 region: CASRLGFRTGDEKLFF. The CDR3 region has the DNA TGTGCCAGCAGATTGGGATTTCGGACAGGGGATGAAAAACTGTTTTTT.

The rearrangement links TRBV7-9 to TRBJ2-5; 7 nucleotides match TRBD1. V shed 5 bases, J shed 5 bases, and the junction held 8 bases outside the gene matches. From germline, CDR1 is SEHNR and CDR2 FQNEAQ (reference sequence). CDR3 size: 14 residues. CDR3 in amino acids: CASSVNQGDETQYF. The CDR3 nucleotides read TGTGCCAGCAGCGTCAACCAGGGGGATGAGACCCAGTACTTC.

A few counts support this clonotype. This rearrangement joins TRBV12-3 or TRBV12-4 to TRBJ2-4; TRBD1 matches at 10 bases. Trimming took 6 bases from V and 8 from J; bases not matched to a gene: 4. This CDR3 has 13 residues. The CDR3 reads CASSETGGYIQYF. CDR3 DNA sequence: TGTGCCAGCAGCGAGACAGGGGGCTACATTCAGTACTTC.

This chain connects TRBV29-1 to TRBJ1-3; no definite D call. The CDR3 length is 15 residues. Germline V gene lookup returns CDR1 SQVTM and CDR2 ANQGSEA. Trimming cost V 5 bases and J 1 base, with 15 bases left between them. CDR3 coding DNA: TGCAGCGTTCTGTTTCGGTTGGGATCTGGAAACACCATATATTTT. This sequence encodes CSVLFRLGSGNTIYF.

Ten or more counts support this clonotype. The chain combines TRBV28 with TRBJ2-3; D is uncertain. The CDR3 contains 15 residues. CDR1 and CDR2 (germline): MDHEN, SYDVKM. The V gene lost 8 bases and the J gene lost 2 bases, with 17 bases spanning the gap. In DNA form, the CDR3 reads TGTGCCAGCTCGATTGGCGCCAGCTCCACAGATACGCAGTATTTT. Amino acids: CASSIGASSTDTQYF.

The chain has TRBV20-1 and TRBJ2-1, with 10 bases fitting TRBD2. This CDR3 comprises 14 residues. Germline V lookup: CDR1 DFQATT, CDR2 SNEGSKA (reference sequence). Trimming took 2 bases from V and 13 from J; bases not matched to a gene: 11. The CDR3: CSARPYRLAGEQFF. As DNA, the CDR3 is TGCAGTGCTAGACCTTACCGACTAGCGGGTGAACAGTTCTTC.

This clonotype was recorded a few times. This chain links TRBV20-1 with TRBJ2-7; TRBD1 matches at 8 bases. V trimming: 6 bases; J trimming: 2 bases; junction bases outside the gene matches: 12. The CDR3 totals 15 residues. Germline-derived CDR1 and CDR2 are DFQATT and SNEGSKA (reference sequence). The CDR3 spells CSAYAPGTGTYEQYF. CDR3 sequence (DNA): TGCAGTGCATACGCCCCCGGGACAGGAACCTACGAGCAGTACTTC.

This clonotype has a handful of counts. The rearrangement uses TRBV12-3 or TRBV12-4 and TRBJ1-2; D perhaps matches TRBD1 (5 bases). The CDR3 runs to 12 residues. Deletions cut 6 bases from V and 8 bases from J, with 13 bases between. Here the CDR3 reads CASSRKWDGYTF. CDR3 coding DNA: TGTGCCAGCAGCCGAAAATGGGACGGCTACACCTTC.

This clonotype was seen more than once but under ten times. The V gene is TRBV9, the J gene TRBJ2-2; D not resolved. The V gene's germline CDR1 is SGDLS and CDR2 YYNGEE. The CDR3 extends over 18 amino acids. The germline V and J ends were trimmed by 4 bases and 5 bases, with 24 bases remaining between them. For the CDR3, the DNA is TGTGCCAGCAGCCGCCCCGCGGCCAAGCCCTTACCGACCGGGGAGCTGTTTTTT. Protein: CASSRPAAKPLPTGELFF.

The rearrangement links TRBV7-9 to TRBJ2-7; TRBD1 aligns across 10 bases. The CDR3 extends over 17 amino acids. Unmatched junction bases numbered 13, after V lost 1 base and J lost 7 bases. CDR1 SEHNR and CDR2 FQNEAQ come from the germline V gene (reference sequence). CDR3 amino acids: CASSLVGRDRGPREQYF. In DNA form, the CDR3 reads TGTGCCAGCAGCTTAGTAGGGCGGGACAGGGGTCCTCGGGAGCAGTACTTC.

The V call is TRBV6-6, the J call TRBJ2-7, with 9 bases matching TRBD1. This CDR3 contains 14 residues. V dropped 4 bases and J dropped 2; count of bases not matched to a gene: 3. Germline values: CDR1 MNHNY, CDR2 SVGAGI (reference sequence). CDR3 coding DNA: TGTGCCAGCAGTTTGACAGGGGGTCCCTACGAGCAGTACTTC. It specifies CASSLTGGPYEQYF.

This clonotype has ten or more counts. The V call is TRBV28, the J call TRBJ2-1; a weak D match, TRBD1 (5 bases). V was shortened by 5 bases and J by 2 bases, with 13 bases between the two germline ends. Germline assignment: CDR1 MDHEN and CDR2 SYDVKM. The CDR3 sequence is 15 residues long. CDR3 loop: CASSLLPTAYNEQFF. As DNA, the CDR3 is TGTGCCAGCAGTCTACTTCCGACAGCCTACAATGAGCAGTTCTTC.

The table lists this clonotype with a count of one. The junction departs from the called germline gene at one end, perhaps through a read error. V gene TRBV5-1 combines with J gene TRBJ1-1; D not certain. Germline CDR1 reads SGHRS; CDR2 reads YFSETQ. CDR3 length: 14 residues. CDR3 loop: CASILEFTDTEAFF. CDR3 bases: TGCGCCAGCATCTTGGAATTCACGGACACTGAAGCTTTCTTT.

This rearrangement joins TRBV10-3 to TRBJ1-1; TRBD1 is a possible D gene (5 bases). CDR1 is ENHRY, CDR2 SYGVKD, per germline. Trimming stripped 4 bases from V and 6 bases from J, with 15 bases between. The CDR3 sequence is 14 residues long. CDR3 residues: CAISAARDTAEAFF. The CDR3 coding sequence is TGTGCCATCAGTGCCGCCAGGGATACGGCTGAAGCTTTCTTT.

This clonotype was counted a few times. This chain joins TRBV5-1 and TRBJ1-5; D not certain. There are 13 residues in the CDR3. CDR1 is SGHRS, CDR2 YFSETQ, per germline. V was clipped by 4 bases and J by 5 bases, with 10 bases between them. The CDR3, as DNA: TGCGCCAGCAGCCCGACACCTGATCAGCCCCAGCATTTT. It specifies CASSPTPDQPQHF.

The chain employs TRBV24-1 and TRBJ1-1; D not resolved. Germline V gene lookup returns CDR1 KGHDR and CDR2 SFDVKD. V lost 4 bases and J 7 bases, leaving 12 bases between the germline ends. CDR3 length: 13 residues. DNA of the CDR3: TGTGCCACCAGTGACACCCTGGAGGGTGAAGCTTTCTTT. The encoded protein is CATSDTLEGEAFF.

A few counts support this clonotype. The gene calls are TRBV11-3 and TRBJ1-2; 12 bases agree with TRBD1. With 3 bases clipped from V and 3 bases from J, the junction kept 2 bases outside the gene matches. The CDR3 totals 15 residues. Per the germline V gene, CDR1 is SGHNT and CDR2 is YENEEA. DNA of the CDR3: TGTGCCAGCAGCTTGGGACAGGGGGCATACTATGGCTACACCTTC. The encoded protein is CASSLGQGAYYGYTF.

The chain carries TRBV9 and TRBJ1-5; possible D gene TRBD1, 5 bases. CDR3 length: 14 residues. V lost 3 bases and J 5 bases, leaving 12 bases between the germline ends. Per germline, CDR1 SGDLS and CDR2 YYNGEE. As DNA, the CDR3 is TGTGCCAGCAGCGGGGGGTTATTGGATCAGCCCCAGCATTTT. Translated: CASSGGLLDQPQHF.

In this sample, this clonotype turned up a few times. V and J are TRBV27 and TRBJ2-2; D is unresolved. This CDR3 has 13 residues. V lost 3 bases to trimming and J lost 5 bases, with 7 bases between them. CDR1 is MNHEY, CDR2 SMNVEV, per germline (reference sequence). The CDR3 DNA sequence: TGTGCCAGCAGTTTCGAGGTTACCGGGGAGCTGTTTTTT. Its translation is CASSFEVTGELFF.

The V and J genes are TRBV20-1 and TRBJ1-6; D might be TRBD1 (5 bases). Trimming stripped 1 base from V and 5 bases from J, with 6 bases between. CDR3 size: 13 residues. CDR1 and CDR2 (germline): DFQATT, SNEGSKA (reference sequence). The CDR3 reads CSARGTNNSPLHF. DNA of the CDR3: TGCAGTGCTAGAGGGACAAATAATTCACCCCTCCACTTT.

The chain uses TRBV25-1 and TRBJ2-7; weak D call: TRBD1 (6 bases). This CDR3 contains 12 residues. Germline V lookup: CDR1 MGHDK, CDR2 SYGVNS. V was cut by 2 bases and J by 8 bases, with 10 bases left in between. CDR3 nucleotide sequence: TGTGCCAGCAGTGAACAGGGGCCACAGCAGTACTTC. Its translation: CASSEQGPQQYF.

In its sample, this clonotype was seen many times. The chain is built from TRBV3-1 and TRBJ2-7; D gene uncertain. The CDR3 is made up of 13 amino acids. Per germline, CDR1 LGHDT and CDR2 YNNKEL (reference sequence). With 5 bases removed from V and 6 bases from J, the gap between germline ends came to 14 bases. This CDR3 is CASSNPLRVEQYV. CDR3 nucleotide sequence: TGTGCCAGCAGCAACCCCCTGCGCGTCGAGCAGTACGTC.

This clonotype has a count of ten or more. The chain carries TRBV11-3 and TRBJ2-1; 9 bases agree with TRBD1. After removal of 4 bases from V and 7 bases from J, the junction contained 2 bases not matched to a gene. The CDR3 is made up of 13 amino acids. Germline V lookup: CDR1 SGHNT, CDR2 YENEEA. The CDR3 DNA sequence: TGTGCCAGCAGCTGGGGACAGGGAAATGAGCAGTTCTTC. Amino acids: CASSWGQGNEQFF.

The chain has TRBV6-5 and TRBJ1-1; D is unclear. Germline assignment: CDR1 MNHEY and CDR2 SVGAGI. CDR3 length equals 15 residues. The V gene lost 6 bases and the J gene lost 0 bases, with 14 bases spanning the gap. This CDR3 reads CASSRLTQMNTEAFF. The CDR3 DNA is TGTGCCAGCAGCCGCCTAACACAAATGAACACTGAAGCTTTCTTT.